Listed here are 10 T cell receptor beta chains from one sample, sequenced in a study of OX40 agonist ivuxolimab in advanced cancers. Assay used: immunoSEQ multiplex PCR; TCRdb lists only in-frame clones, some missing. This sample yields about 76,000 clones, of which around 86% are seen a single time; less than 4% belongs to the top ten. The sequencing here drew on CD4+ or CD8+ T cells sorted from blood, taken in a trial of the OX40 agonist ivuxolimab. The receptors stem from an adult with an advanced solid tumor such as melanoma, head and neck, liver or kidney cancer.

The V gene is TRBV5-1, the J gene TRBJ1-2; D is undetermined. The germline CDR1 and CDR2 sequences are SGHRS and YFSETQ. CDR3 length equals 15 residues. The V and J ends lost 0 bases and 4 bases respectively, with 13 bases between them. For the CDR3, the DNA is TGCGCCAGCAGCTTGGCTTTGGGTAGCGGCTATGGCTACACCTTC. It is translated as CASSLALGSGYGYTF.

This rearrangement joins TRBV7-3 to TRBJ2-1, with a weak D call TRBD2 (5 bases). The germline V and J ends were trimmed by 5 bases and 0 bases, with 20 bases remaining between them. This CDR3 region has 18 residues. Germline V gene lookup returns CDR1 SGHTA and CDR2 FQGTGA. The CDR3 here is CASSPGHASRRSYNEQFF. The CDR3 DNA follows: TGTGCCAGCAGCCCTGGCCACGCTAGCCGCCGCTCCTACAATGAGCAGTTCTTC.

The chain recombines TRBV7-2 with TRBJ2-5; D perhaps matches TRBD2 (7 bases). Trimming left V 2 bases short and J 4 bases short, with 14 bases between. The CDR3 is 15 amino acids. Germline CDR1 SGHTA, CDR2 FQGNSA. The CDR3 region is CASSLLRGGLETQYF. The CDR3 nucleotides read TGTGCCAGCAGCTTACTGAGGGGGGGCCTAGAGACCCAGTACTTC.

The CDR3 DNA is TGTGCCAGCTCCCCCGGGACACAGCAGTTCTTC. It encodes CASSPGTQQFF. This chain links TRBV18 with TRBJ2-1, with D possibly being TRBD1 (6 bases). Germline CDR1 is KGHSH and CDR2 is LQKENI. Trimming stripped 6 bases from V and 11 bases from J, with 11 bases between. The CDR3 totals 11 residues.

The J gene is TRBJ2-2, the V gene TRBV19, with D maybe TRBD1 (5 bases). Trimming removed 10 bases from V and 1 base from J, with 13 bases in between. The CDR3 has 14 residues. In germline, CDR1 is LNHDA, CDR2 SQIVND (reference sequence). CDR3 protein: CATRQLQNTGELFF. DNA for the CDR3: TGTGCCACGAGACAGCTACAGAACACCGGGGAGCTGTTTTTT.

The chain carries TRBV6-6 and TRBJ2-2; D is undetermined. CDR1 MNHNY and CDR2 SVGAGI come from the germline V gene (reference sequence). V dropped 0 bases and J dropped 1 base, with 6 bases sitting between them. The CDR3 loop spans 15 amino acids. CDR3 in DNA: TGTGCCAGCAGTTACTCGAGTGGGAACACCGGGGAGCTGTTTTTT. It is translated as CASSYSSGNTGELFF.

This rearrangement joins TRBV6-5 to TRBJ1-1, with D perhaps TRBD1 (6 bases). CDR3 length equals 15 residues. V was pared by 4 bases and J by 1 base, with 13 bases between. Per germline, CDR1 MNHEY and CDR2 SVGAGI. CDR3 DNA: TGTGCCAGCAGTTTCGGTCCAGGGGAGAACACTGAAGCTTTCTTT. Encoded protein: CASSFGPGENTEAFF.

J is TRBJ1-2 and V is TRBV4-2; 7 bases are shared with TRBD1. After removal of 1 base from V and 8 bases from J, the junction contained 13 bases not matched to a gene. The CDR3 extends over 16 amino acids. Germline V gives CDR1 LGHNA, CDR2 YNFKEQ. The CDR3, as DNA: TGTGCCAGCAGCCAAGGAAGGGCAGGGGGTGGAGGGGGCTACACCTTC. Amino acids: CASSQGRAGGGGGYTF.

This clone was seen a handful of times. The genes are TRBV11-3 and TRBJ2-1; 8 bases fit TRBD2. The CDR3 has 17 residues. Germline V lookup: CDR1 SGHNT, CDR2 YENEEA. V lost 0 bases to trimming and J lost 3 bases; unmatched junction nucleotides: 7. CDR3 sequence reads: CASSLEYAGGYYNEQFF. The CDR3 coding sequence is TGTGCCAGCAGCTTAGAGTACGCGGGGGGATACTACAATGAGCAGTTCTTC.

J is TRBJ1-1 and V is TRBV29-1, with 7 nucleotides matching TRBD1. CDR3 length: 15 amino acids. The J segment lost 4 bases and the V segment lost 2 bases, leaving 10 bases of the junction unmatched. Germline V gene data show CDR1 as SQVTM and CDR2 as ANQGSEA. CDR3 loop: CSVEPRQGIGTEAFF. The DNA of the CDR3 is TGCAGCGTTGAACCCCGACAGGGTATCGGCACTGAAGCTTTCTTT.